The 30 T cell receptor beta chains in this list originate from one sample, sequenced in a study of control samples from healthy donors and cancer patients. The data were produced by immunoSEQ multiplex PCR, yet TCRdb's version contains in-frame clones alone and is incomplete. The sample lists fewer than 85,000 clones, roughly 91% occurring once. The sequenced material came from blood. These receptors all stem from a man aged 25-45 years in good health.

This chain links TRBV7-2 with TRBJ2-3; D is unclear. CDR1 and CDR2 from the germline V gene are SGHTA and FQGNSA. Deletions cut 5 bases from V and 0 bases from J, with 15 bases between. The CDR3 totals 16 residues. The DNA of the CDR3 is TGTGCCAGCAGCCCGAGTGCCAGAGCGAGCACAGATACGCAGTATTTT. Translating gives CASSPSARASTDTQYF.

V and J are TRBV27 and TRBJ1-5, with D possibly matching TRBD1 (5 bases). The CDR3 has 15 residues. V dropped 5 bases and J dropped 0 bases, with 11 bases sitting between them. Germline CDR1 and CDR2: MNHEY and SMNVEV (reference sequence). CDR3 coding DNA: TGTGCCAGCAGTAGGGGATCAAATAGCAATCAGCCCCAGCATTTT. Residues: CASSRGSNSNQPQHF.

The chain links TRBV9 to TRBJ2-1, with 9 positions matching TRBD2. This CDR3 has 16 residues. Germline trimming cut 4 bases from V and 5 bases from J; bases unmatched to any gene: 10. Germline V gene data show CDR1 as SGDLS and CDR2 as YYNGEE. This CDR3 reads CASSPLSGREDNEQFF. CDR3 bases: TGTGCCAGCAGCCCACTTAGCGGGAGAGAAGACAATGAGCAGTTCTTC.

The V call is TRBV12-3 or TRBV12-4, the J call TRBJ2-7; no reliable D call. CDR3 length equals 13 residues. Deletions cut 6 bases from V and 4 bases from J, with 13 bases between. The CDR3 reads CASSKGPQYEQYF. The CDR3 coding sequence is TGTGCCAGCAGCAAAGGACCCCAGTACGAGCAGTACTTC.

In DNA, the CDR3 is TGTGCCAGCAGCCTTGACTATACTAACTATGGCTACACCTTC. Protein: CASSLDYTNYGYTF. The chain is built from TRBV11-2 and TRBJ1-2; D gene ambiguous. The CDR3 runs 14 residues. The germline CDR1 and CDR2 sequences are SGHAT and FQNNGV. V lost 5 bases and J lost 0, with 10 bases in between.

This clone was seen a single time. V usage is TRBV27 and J usage is TRBJ2-4; D is unclear. CDR3 length equals 13 residues. Deletions cut 6 bases from V and 6 bases from J, with 12 bases between. Germline V gene lookup returns CDR1 MNHEY and CDR2 SMNVEV (reference sequence). The CDR3, as DNA: TGTGCCAGCAGCGTCGATGGTGGAAACATTCAGTACTTC. Its translation is CASSVDGGNIQYF.

The rearrangement joins TRBV23-1 to TRBJ2-7; tentative D call: TRBD2 (5 bases). TRBV23-1 is sorted into the ORF group, with uncertain function. The CDR3 consists of 17 residues. V was pared by 0 bases and J by 0 bases, with 15 bases between. CDR3 in DNA: TGCGCCAGCAGTCAATCGAGGGCCCTAGAACTCTCCTACGAGCAGTACTTC. This codes for CASSQSRALELSYEQYF.

The chain has TRBV4-2 and TRBJ2-7; TRBD2 matches at 12 bases. There are 19 residues in the CDR3. The V and J ends lost 4 bases and 4 bases, in that order; junction bases with no gene match: 17. Germline CDR1 reads LGHNA; CDR2 reads YNFKEQ. CDR3 sequence reads: CASSRLLAGGPPPLYEQYF. The CDR3 DNA reads TGTGCCAGCAGCCGACTACTAGCGGGGGGACCTCCCCCCTTATACGAGCAGTACTTC.

V is TRBV24-1 and J is TRBJ2-2, with unresolved D. The CDR3 length is 15 residues. Trimming took 4 bases from V and 3 from J, leaving 11 bases between them. Per the germline V gene, CDR1 is KGHDR and CDR2 is SFDVKD. CDR3 loop: CATSDPNPDTGELFF. The CDR3 coding sequence is TGTGCCACCAGTGACCCTAATCCGGACACCGGGGAGCTGTTTTTT.

The V and J genes are TRBV3-1 (or the pseudogene TRBV3-2) and TRBJ2-5; D is undetermined. Germline V CDR1 and CDR2: LGHDT, YNNKEL (reference sequence). The CDR3 runs to 14 residues. Trimming took 0 bases from V and 10 from J, leaving 15 bases between them. The CDR3 DNA reads as TGTGCCAGCAGCCAAGATCTACTCCCTCTTTACCAGTACTTC. It specifies CASSQDLLPLYQYF.

V gene TRBV6-5 combines with J gene TRBJ1-5, with 8 positions matching TRBD1. Germline CDR1 MNHEY, CDR2 SVGAGI. The CDR3 consists of 13 residues. With 4 bases clipped from V and 11 bases from J, the junction kept 7 bases outside the gene matches. CDR3 amino acids: CASSWTGSSAQHF. DNA of the CDR3: TGTGCCAGCAGTTGGACAGGGAGTTCAGCCCAGCATTTT.

This chain links TRBV5-4 with TRBJ2-2, with TRBD2 matching 12 bases. This CDR3 has 15 residues. V trimming: 4 bases; J trimming: 5 bases; junction bases outside the gene matches: 3. The germline V gene has CDR1 SGHNT and CDR2 YYREEE (reference sequence). CDR3 region: CASSPGTSGTGELFF. As DNA, the CDR3 is TGTGCCAGCAGCCCGGGGACTAGCGGGACCGGGGAGCTGTTTTTT. Full variable domain (outside the CDR3, taken from reference TRBV5-4 and TRBJ2-2): ETGVTQSPTHLIKTRGQQVTLRCSSQSGHNTVSWYQQALGQGPQFIFQYYREEENGRGNFPPRFSGLQFPNYSSELNVNALELDDSALYLCASSPGTSGTGELFFGEGSRLTVL.

This rearrangement joins TRBV6-5 to TRBJ2-7; D call uncertain. V gave up 0 bases and J gave up 0 bases, with 6 bases separating them. This CDR3 spans 14 amino acids. The germline V gene has CDR1 MNHEY and CDR2 SVGAGI. The CDR3 DNA reads as TGTGCCAGCAGTTACTCGCCATACTCCTACGAGCAGTACTTC. It translates to CASSYSPYSYEQYF.

The chain is built from TRBV9 and TRBJ2-1; 10 nucleotides align to TRBD2. The germline gives CDR1 SGDLS, CDR2 YYNGEE. After removal of 0 bases from V and 10 bases from J, the junction contained 4 bases not matched to a gene. This CDR3 has 14 residues. The CDR3 loop is CASSVVQTSGEQFF. The CDR3, as DNA: TGTGCCAGCAGCGTAGTTCAGACTAGCGGGGAGCAGTTCTTC.

V usage is TRBV7-3 and J usage is TRBJ1-2; D gene unclear. This CDR3 region has 15 residues. V was trimmed by 5 bases and J by 0 bases, leaving 13 bases between them. Germline loops: CDR1 SGHTA, CDR2 FQGTGA. The CDR3, as DNA: TGTGCCAGCAGCCCCCATAGTGCGGCTAACTATGGCTACACCTTC. Translated, it gives CASSPHSAANYGYTF.

V is TRBV11-2 and J is TRBJ2-5, with 9 bases that match TRBD2. The germline CDR1 and CDR2 sequences are SGHAT and FQNNGV. J was trimmed by 5 bases and V by 7 bases; bases with no gene match: 8. The CDR3 has 14 amino acids. CDR3 region: CASTRGGGAETQYF. CDR3 nucleotide sequence: TGTGCCAGCACCCGCGGGGGGGGCGCCGAGACCCAGTACTTC.

The V call is TRBV7-9, the J call TRBJ1-1; D gene uncertain. Germline CDR1 SEHNR, CDR2 FQNEAQ (reference sequence). The V end was cut by 3 bases, the J end by 4 bases, with 9 bases between. This CDR3 is 13 amino acids long. CDR3 nucleotides: TGTGCCAGCAGCTTTGTCATGAGCACTGAAGCTTTCTTT. As protein: CASSFVMSTEAFF. The whole variable domain, remainder taken from reference TRBV7-9 and TRBJ1-1, is DTGVSQNPRHKITKRGQNVTFRCDPISEHNRLYWYRQTLGQGPEFLTYFQNEAQLEKSRLLSDRFSAERPKGSFSTLEIQRTEQGDSAMYLCASSFVMSTEAFFGQGTRLTVV.

This clone was detected only a few times. This chain uses TRBV15 with TRBJ1-2, with D unclear. The CDR3 length is 14 residues. Trimming left V 3 bases short and J 4 bases short, with 12 bases between. The germline V gene has CDR1 LNHNV and CDR2 YYDKDF (reference sequence). Here the CDR3 reads CATSRTRATYGYTF. In nucleotides, the CDR3 is TGTGCCACCAGCAGGACCCGGGCCACCTATGGCTACACCTTC.

J is TRBJ2-3 and V is TRBV29-1; D call uncertain. Per germline, CDR1 SQVTM and CDR2 ANQGSEA. This CDR3 contains 13 residues. Deletions cut 7 bases from V and 0 bases from J, with 11 bases between. The CDR3 DNA sequence: TGCAGCGCCCGGACGGCTAGCACAGATACGCAGTATTTT. Translating gives CSARTASTDTQYF.

The chain is built from TRBV6-6 and TRBJ2-7; 10 bases match TRBD2. The CDR3 contains 15 residues. V dropped 6 bases and J dropped 0; count of bases not matched to a gene: 5. Germline CDR1 and CDR2: MNHNY and SVGAGI (reference sequence). CDR3 bases: TGTGCCAGCAGAGAGCGGGAGGGAGGCTCCTACGAGCAGTACTTC. Translating gives CASREREGGSYEQYF.

The V gene is TRBV9, the J gene TRBJ1-3; TRBD1 agrees at 7 bases. Germline CDR1 and CDR2: SGDLS and YYNGEE. The CDR3 is 14 amino acids. The ends lost 0 bases at V and 7 bases at J; junction bases unmatched: 4. The CDR3, as DNA: TGTGCCAGCAGCGTAGAGGGGGCGTCTAACACCATATATTTT. This sequence encodes CASSVEGASNTIYF.

The chain employs TRBV6-5 and TRBJ1-2, with TRBD1 as a possible D gene (6 bases). The CDR3 spans 15 residues. From germline, CDR1 is MNHEY and CDR2 SVGAGI. V shed 5 bases and J shed 2 bases, with 15 bases lying between them. The CDR3 DNA reads TGTGCCAGCAGTACTTCAGGGGTCGGGAACTATGGCTACACCTTC. Translated, it gives CASSTSGVGNYGYTF.

This clone was seen only a few times. This chain joins TRBV2 and TRBJ1-3; D remains unclear. This CDR3 region has 13 residues. V dropped 3 bases and J dropped 5 bases, with 8 bases sitting between them. CDR1 is SNHLY, CDR2 FYNNEI, per germline. The CDR3 DNA is TGTGCCAGCAGTGACCAGGTCCGAAACACCATATATTTT. Protein sequence: CASSDQVRNTIYF.

This clone appeared a single time. CDR3 in DNA: TGTGCCAGCAGCCTAAAAGCCCCCGCTGGAGTAGGTGAAAAACTGTTTTTT. Encoded protein: CASSLKAPAGVGEKLFF. The chain is built from TRBV7-9 and TRBJ1-4; D remains ambiguous. V was cut by 5 bases and J by 7 bases, with 23 bases left in between. The CDR3 has 17 residues. Germline CDR1 reads SEHNR; CDR2 reads FQNEAQ (reference sequence).

This clone is a singleton in its sample. The rearrangement links TRBV6-5 to TRBJ1-1; 7 nucleotides match TRBD1. CDR1 MNHEY and CDR2 SVGAGI come from the germline V gene. CDR3 length equals 15 residues. Losses at the gene ends were 6 bases for V and 2 bases for J; bases not matched to a gene: 9. The CDR3: CASRGRDSYNTEAFF. Here the CDR3 DNA reads TGTGCCAGCAGGGGCCGGGACAGCTACAACACTGAAGCTTTCTTT.

The chain combines TRBV19 with TRBJ1-1; D call uncertain. This CDR3 spans 14 amino acids. Trimming took off 4 bases at V and 6 bases at J, with 15 bases between the two ends. Germline loops: CDR1 LNHDA, CDR2 SQIVND (reference sequence). The CDR3 DNA follows: TGTGCCAGTAGTACCCTACCCTTTCAGTCTGAAGCTTTCTTT. Encoded protein: CASSTLPFQSEAFF.

The chain joins TRBV2 to TRBJ2-3, with TRBD2 matching over 8 bases. Germline CDR1 and CDR2: SNHLY and FYNNEI. This CDR3 contains 14 residues. Trimming cost V 10 bases and J 2 bases; bases outside gene matches: 8. This chain's CDR3 is CATRTSTFTDTQYF. The DNA for the CDR3 is TGTGCCACCAGGACTAGCACCTTCACAGATACGCAGTATTTT.

The chain carries TRBV12-3 or TRBV12-4 and TRBJ1-3, with 10 nucleotides matching TRBD1. V lost 8 bases, J lost 3 bases, and 1 base stayed unmatched. The CDR3 covers 13 residues. In DNA, the CDR3 is TGTGCCAGCCGGACAGGGGGTGGAAACACCATATATTTT. Encoded protein: CASRTGGGNTIYF.

The chain links TRBV5-1 to TRBJ1-1, with TRBD1 matching 7 bases. The V gene end was trimmed by 4 bases and the J gene end by 3 bases; junction bases not matched to a gene: 9. The germline V gene encodes CDR1 SGHRS and CDR2 YFSETQ. The CDR3 loop spans 15 amino acids. Here the CDR3 reads CASSPKGAKDTEAFF. The CDR3 DNA reads TGCGCCAGCAGCCCTAAGGGGGCGAAGGACACTGAAGCTTTCTTT.

V gene TRBV28 combines with J gene TRBJ2-7; 8 nucleotides line up with TRBD1. With V trimmed by 4 bases and J by 5 bases, 4 bases remained unmatched. Germline V lookup: CDR1 MDHEN, CDR2 SYDVKM. CDR3 length: 13 amino acids. CDR3: CASSSGQGDEQYF. In DNA, the CDR3 is TGTGCCAGCAGTTCCGGACAGGGCGACGAGCAGTACTTC.